Listed below are T cell receptor beta chains from one sample, sequenced in a study of OX40 agonist ivuxolimab in advanced cancers. Profiling relied on immunoSEQ multiplex PCR, and the TCRdb table lists in-frame clones only, not all of them. The sample has approximately 56,000 clones, approximately 75% seen once. The material was CD4+ or CD8+ T cells sorted from blood, obtained in a trial of the OX40 agonist ivuxolimab. The receptors were sampled from an adult with an advanced solid tumor such as melanoma, head and neck, liver or kidney cancer. CDR3s include the opening cysteine and the closing phenylalanine or tryptophan. D genes are given only for firm matches. Clone size is not always given. Where it is, it says once, few, many or a class for expanded clones.

v_call,clone_size,d_call,j_call,cdr3_aa,cdr3_nt
TRBV11-3,NA,NA,TRBJ2-1,CASSPLGGGRYNEQFF,TGTGCCAGCAGCCCCCTTGGAGGGGGCCGCTACAATGAGCAGTTCTTC
TRBV11-3,NA,TRBD1,TRBJ1-1,CASSLAATGRTFF,TGTGCCAGCAGCTTAGCGGCGACAGGGAGAACTTTCTTT
TRBV13,NA,TRBD2,TRBJ2-3,CASSSSAGGISDTQYF,TGTGCCAGCAGCTCCTCAGCGGGGGGCATTTCAGATACGCAGTATTTT
TRBV5-1,once,NA,TRBJ2-6,CASSPGGRAGANVLTF,TGCGCCAGCAGCCCGGGGGGCAGGGCGGGGGCCAACGTCCTGACTTTC
TRBV12-5,NA,TRBD2,TRBJ2-7,CASGRPGRAYFYEQYF,TGTGCTAGTGGGCGACCGGGGAGGGCCTATTTTTACGAGCAGTACTTC
TRBV7-9,NA,NA,TRBJ2-7,CASSTTGTYEQYF,TGTGCCAGCAGCACCACAGGGACCTACGAGCAGTACTTC
TRBV5-1,NA,NA,TRBJ1-2,CASSLYVSGNYGYTF,TGCGCCAGCAGCTTGTATGTCAGTGGCAACTATGGCTACACCTTC
TRBV18,NA,NA,TRBJ1-6,CASSRDGTGGYSPLHF,TGTGCCAGCTCCCGGGATGGGACGGGGGGGTATTCACCCCTCCACTTT
TRBV7-9,NA,NA,TRBJ1-2,CASSFLAYGYTF,TGTGCCAGCAGCTTCCTGGCCTATGGCTACACCTTC
TRBV10-1,NA,TRBD1,TRBJ1-2,CASSESRDRDGYTF,TGCGCCAGCAGTGAGTCGCGAGACAGGGACGGCTACACCTTC
TRBV2,NA,TRBD2,TRBJ2-2,CASSPGLAGWMNTGELFF,TGTGCCAGCAGTCCTGGGCTAGCGGGGTGGATGAACACCGGGGAGCTGTTTTTT
TRBV2,NA,NA,TRBJ1-3,CAGRYAGTGNTIYF,TGTGCCGGGAGATATGCAGGGACTGGAAACACCATATATTTT
TRBV5-1,NA,NA,TRBJ1-1,CASSSSGGRNTEAFF,TGCGCCAGCAGCTCCTCTGGGGGGAGAAACACTGAAGCTTTCTTT
TRBV7-2,NA,TRBD1,TRBJ2-7,CASSLDRGYYEQYF,TGTGCCAGCAGCTTGGACAGGGGGTACTACGAGCAGTACTTC
TRBV19,NA,NA,TRBJ1-1,CASRNRAGGRNTEAFF,TGTGCCAGCAGAAACAGGGCGGGGGGGAGGAACACTGAAGCTTTCTTT
TRBV27,NA,NA,TRBJ2-5,CASSPGGQGRAETQYF,TGTGCCAGCAGTCCGGGCGGCCAGGGAAGGGCAGAGACCCAGTACTTC
TRBV20-1,NA,TRBD1,TRBJ1-1,CSAGNRGEAFF,TGCAGTGCGGGGAACAGGGGTGAAGCTTTCTTT
TRBV11-3,NA,TRBD1,TRBJ2-5,CASSPDRGETQYF,TGTGCCAGCAGCCCGGACAGGGGGGAGACCCAGTACTTC
TRBV6-1,few,NA,TRBJ2-7,CASSEFTVGAYEQYF,TGTGCCAGCAGTGAGTTCACAGTGGGGGCCTACGAGCAGTACTTC
TRBV10-1,few,TRBD1,TRBJ2-7,CASRRDRNSEQYF,TGCGCCAGCAGGAGGGACAGAAACTCCGAGCAGTACTTC
TRBV5-4,NA,NA,TRBJ1-2,CASSFGSRRSYGYTF,TGTGCCAGCAGCTTTGGGAGCAGGAGATCCTATGGCTACACCTTC
TRBV6-5,once,NA,TRBJ1-2,CATWPGDYGYTF,TGTGCCACCTGGCCGGGGGATTATGGCTACACCTTC
TRBV5-1,few,NA,TRBJ1-4,CASSLGTTNEKLFF,TGCGCCAGCAGCTTAGGCACAACTAATGAAAAACTGTTTTTT
TRBV18,NA,NA,TRBJ1-4,CASSPSGINEKLFF,TGTGCCAGCTCACCTTCGGGAATTAATGAAAAACTGTTTTTT
TRBV5-1,NA,NA,TRBJ1-1,CASSLLGNTEAFF,TGCGCCAGCAGCTTGTTAGGGAACACTGAAGCTTTCTTT
TRBV6-5,NA,NA,TRBJ2-1,CASSYSRGQEFF,TGTGCCAGCAGTTACTCACGGGGGCAGGAGTTCTTC
TRBV5-3,NA,NA,TRBJ2-3,CARSLVASTVLDTQYF,TGTGCCAGAAGCTTGGTCGCTAGCACCGTCCTCGATACGCAGTATTTT
TRBV10-3,NA,TRBD2,TRBJ2-3,CATDRAGGRTDTQYF,TGTGCCACCGATCGAGCGGGGGGACGCACAGATACGCAGTATTTT
TRBV5-1,once,TRBD1,TRBJ2-7,CASSLDRGRGEQYF,TGCGCCAGCAGCTTGGACAGGGGCAGGGGCGAGCAGTACTTC
TRBV18,NA,TRBD1,TRBJ2-2,CASSRDRDNTGELFF,TGTGCCAGCTCACGGGACAGGGATAACACCGGGGAGCTGTTTTTT
TRBV10-1,NA,TRBD1,TRBJ1-6,CASPRDRGWSTYNSPLHF,TGCGCCAGCCCCCGGGACAGGGGGTGGAGCACCTATAATTCACCCCTCCACTTT
TRBV5-1,NA,TRBD2,TRBJ2-3,CASSLFSSGYTDTQYF,TGCGCCAGCAGCTTGTTTTCTAGCGGGTACACAGATACGCAGTATTTT
TRBV5-4,NA,TRBD1,TRBJ1-1,CASGDSLNTEAFF,TGTGCCAGCGGGGACAGCTTGAACACTGAAGCTTTCTTT
TRBV19,NA,NA,TRBJ1-2,CASSPGVNYGYTF,TGTGCCAGTAGCCCAGGGGTGAACTATGGCTACACCTTC